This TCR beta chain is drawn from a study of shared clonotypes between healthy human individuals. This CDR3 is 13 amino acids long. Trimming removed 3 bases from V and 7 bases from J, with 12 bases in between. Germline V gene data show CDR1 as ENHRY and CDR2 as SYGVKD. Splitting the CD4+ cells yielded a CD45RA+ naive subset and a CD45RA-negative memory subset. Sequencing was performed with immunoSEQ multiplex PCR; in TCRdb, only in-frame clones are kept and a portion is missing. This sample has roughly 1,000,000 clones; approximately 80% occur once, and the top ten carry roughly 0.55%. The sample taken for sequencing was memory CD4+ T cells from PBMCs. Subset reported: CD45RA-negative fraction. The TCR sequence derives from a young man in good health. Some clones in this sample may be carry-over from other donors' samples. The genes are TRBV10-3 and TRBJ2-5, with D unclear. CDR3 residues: CAISEETLGTQYF. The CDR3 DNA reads TGTGCCATCAGTGAAGAGACATTGGGGACCCAGTACTTC.